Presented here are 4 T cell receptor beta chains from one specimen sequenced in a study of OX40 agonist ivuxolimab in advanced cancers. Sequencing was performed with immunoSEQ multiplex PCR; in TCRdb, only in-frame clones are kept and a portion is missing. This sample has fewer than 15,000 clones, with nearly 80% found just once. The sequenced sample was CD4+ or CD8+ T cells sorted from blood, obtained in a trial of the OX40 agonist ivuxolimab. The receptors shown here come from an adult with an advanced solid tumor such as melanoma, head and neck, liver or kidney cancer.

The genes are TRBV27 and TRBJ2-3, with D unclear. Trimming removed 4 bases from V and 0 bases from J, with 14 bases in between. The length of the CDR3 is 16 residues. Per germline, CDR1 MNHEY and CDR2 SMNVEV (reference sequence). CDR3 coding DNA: TGTGCCAGCAGTTATGCCAGGATTGCTAGCACAGATACGCAGTATTTT. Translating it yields CASSYARIASTDTQYF.

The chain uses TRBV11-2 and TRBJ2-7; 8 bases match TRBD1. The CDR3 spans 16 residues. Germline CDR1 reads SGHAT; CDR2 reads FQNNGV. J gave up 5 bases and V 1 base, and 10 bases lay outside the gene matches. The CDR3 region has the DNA TGTGCCAGCAGCTTAGCTCCGAGACAGGGGATTGACGAGCAGTACTTC. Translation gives CASSLAPRQGIDEQYF.

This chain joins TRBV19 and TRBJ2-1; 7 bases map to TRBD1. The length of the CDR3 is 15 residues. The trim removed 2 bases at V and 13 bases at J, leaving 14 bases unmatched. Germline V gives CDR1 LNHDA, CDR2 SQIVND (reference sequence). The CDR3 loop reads CASSITTHGQVGQFF. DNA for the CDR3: TGTGCCAGTAGTATAACCACCCACGGACAGGTTGGCCAGTTCTTC.

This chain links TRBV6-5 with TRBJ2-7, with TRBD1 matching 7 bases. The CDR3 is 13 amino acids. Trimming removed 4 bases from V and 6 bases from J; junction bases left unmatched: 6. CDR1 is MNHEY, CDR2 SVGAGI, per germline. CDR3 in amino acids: CASSLLGQPEQYF. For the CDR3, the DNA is TGTGCCAGCAGTTTACTGGGACAGCCCGAGCAGTACTTC.